This T cell receptor beta chain is from a study of cytomegalovirus exposure and HLA in healthy donors. The PCR made use of 60 Vbeta and 13 Jbeta primers. Sequencing used immunoSEQ multiplex PCR; TCRdb keeps in-frame clones, though not all of them. The sample consists of 65,000 to 85,000 clones, approximately 67% of them appearing once. Specimen: PBMCs. The clonotype originates from a woman in her twenties or thirties in good health and CMV-seronegative.

This chain's CDR3 is CAWSDELSSYNSPLHF. The CDR3 coding sequence is TGTGCCTGGAGTGATGAGTTGAGCTCCTATAATTCACCCCTCCACTTT. The chain employs TRBV30 and TRBJ1-6, with D unclear. V was trimmed by 1 base and J by 0 bases, leaving 10 bases between them. The CDR3 spans 16 residues. Germline CDR1 is GTSNPN and CDR2 is SVGIG (reference sequence).